The 17 T cell receptor beta chains given below trace back to one sample, sequenced in a study of human T cells and chemical hapten exposure. From the RACE reads, TCRdb called clonotypes with MiXCR, one entry per CDR3 protein. The sample yields some 350,000 distinct CDR3 sequences, around 7% seen once. Time point in this sample: patch test 1, 2 weeks after DPC sensitization. As to treatment: therapeutic diphenylcyclopropenone sensitization with weekly scalp DPC. The sample consisted of whole blood, taken in connection with sensitization to the hapten diphenylcyclopropenone (DPC). These receptors all come from a woman under 30 with alopecia areata. Some clones in this sample may be carry-over from other donors' samples.

This chain uses TRBV4-3 with TRBJ1-5; possible D gene TRBD1, 5 bases. V shed 3 bases and J shed 7 bases, with 16 bases lying between them. CDR1 is LGHNA and CDR2 is YSLEER in the germline V gene. CDR3 length equals 15 residues. In nucleotides, the CDR3 is TGCGCCAGCAGCCAGGTTATATGGGGCGGCCAGCCCCAGCATTTT. Protein: CASSQVIWGGQPQHF.

The CDR3 DNA reads as TGTGCCAGCAGCCAAGAGGGCGGAGATTCCTACGAGCAGTACTTC. It is translated as CASSQEGGDSYEQYF. The rearrangement joins TRBV4-2 to TRBJ2-7; no firm D call. The CDR3 is 15 amino acids. V was cut by 0 bases and J by 1 base, with 10 bases left in between. Germline lookup yields CDR1 LGHNA and CDR2 YNFKEQ.

The rearrangement links TRBV7-8 to TRBJ2-3, with D tentatively TRBD1 or TRBD2 (5 bases each). Germline V gives CDR1 SGHVS, CDR2 FQNEAQ. The CDR3 loop spans 13 amino acids. V lost 3 bases to trimming and J lost 10 bases, with 14 bases between them. DNA for the CDR3: TGTGCCAGCAGCTTGGGGACCGACCGGCCGCAGTATTTT. The encoded protein is CASSLGTDRPQYF.

Many counts were recorded for this clonotype. The chain recombines TRBV29-1 with TRBJ2-1; 9 bases align to TRBD2. The CDR3 length is 15 residues. Germline-derived CDR1 and CDR2 are SQVTM and ANQGSEA. The J segment lost 7 bases and the V segment lost 1 base, leaving 8 bases of the junction unmatched. The chain's CDR3 is CSVEAEAGGPNEQFF. CDR3 nucleotides: TGCAGCGTTGAAGCTGAGGCGGGGGGGCCAAATGAGCAGTTCTTC.

This clonotype was observed at least ten times. The chain employs TRBV15 and TRBJ2-2; D possibly corresponds to TRBD1 (6 bases). The CDR3 consists of 15 residues. V was trimmed by 1 base and J by 1 base, leaving 7 bases between them. In germline, CDR1 is LNHNV, CDR2 YYDKDF (reference sequence). CDR3: CATSRAGENTGELFF. CDR3 nucleotide sequence: TGTGCCACCAGCAGAGCAGGGGAGAACACCGGGGAGCTGTTTTTT.

The chain joins TRBV29-1 to TRBJ2-7, with 9 bases lining up with TRBD2. Trimming at V came to 4 bases and at J to 2 bases, leaving 12 bases not matched to a gene. Looked up from germline, CDR1 is SQVTM and CDR2 is ANQGSEA. The CDR3 has 16 amino acids. The CDR3 DNA follows: TGCAGCGTTGTCCCCTCGCTAGCGGGGCCCACCTACGAGCAGTACTTC. This gives the protein CSVVPSLAGPTYEQYF.

In this sample, this clonotype turned up many times. The chain uses TRBV27 and TRBJ2-6, with 13 bases lining up with TRBD2. This CDR3 is built from 18 residues. Germline V lookup: CDR1 MNHEY, CDR2 SMNVEV (reference sequence). The V gene end was trimmed by 4 bases and the J gene end by 0 bases; junction bases not matched to a gene: 3. In DNA, the CDR3 is TGTGCCAGCAGTTCCAGACTAGCGGGGGGCTCTGGGGCCAACGTCCTGACTTTC. This translates into CASSSRLAGGSGANVLTF. Full variable domain (outside the CDR3, taken from reference TRBV27 and TRBJ2-6): EAQVTQNPRYLITVTGKKLTVTCSQNMNHEYMSWYRQDPGLGLRQIYYSMNVEVTDKGDVPEGYKVSRKEKRNFPLILESPSPNQTSLYFCASSSRLAGGSGANVLTFGAGSRLTVL.

This clonotype was counted many times. CDR3 bases: TGTGCCAGCAGCCCCGCGGGTACGAACGAGCAGTACTTC. It codes for CASSPAGTNEQYF. The rearrangement links TRBV7-9 to TRBJ2-7; perhaps TRBD2 as D (5 bases). This CDR3 has 13 amino acids. V was cut by 5 bases and J by 5 bases, with 13 bases left in between. Germline V gene sequence: CDR1 SEHNR, CDR2 FQNEAQ (reference sequence).

This clonotype was observed many times. The chain links TRBV10-3 to TRBJ2-7; perhaps TRBD1 as D (6 bases). Germline loops: CDR1 ENHRY, CDR2 SYGVKD. The CDR3 sequence is 15 residues long. Trimming left V 5 bases short and J 0 bases short, with 14 bases between. The chain's CDR3 is CAISPPGQSSYEQYF. DNA of the CDR3: TGTGCCATCAGTCCTCCGGGACAAAGCTCCTACGAGCAGTACTTC.

This clonotype was seen more than once but under ten times. The chain uses TRBV6-5 and TRBJ2-5; D is unresolved. Germline V CDR1 and CDR2: MNHEY, SVGAGI. This CDR3 comprises 15 residues. The V gene lost 2 bases and the J gene lost 2 bases, with 12 bases spanning the gap. In nucleotides, the CDR3 is TGTGCCAGCAGTTACCGGTTGGGTAAACAAGAGACCCAGTACTTC. This sequence encodes CASSYRLGKQETQYF.

This clonotype was observed many times. The rearrangement links TRBV28 to TRBJ2-5, with a possible D match to TRBD1 (6 bases). CDR1 MDHEN and CDR2 SYDVKM come from the germline V gene. The CDR3 loop spans 19 amino acids. Between the trimmed V and J ends, which lost 4 bases and 0 bases, there was a span of 24 bases. CDR3 amino acids: CASSSFLTGKILYQETQYF. CDR3 bases: TGTGCCAGCAGTTCGTTTCTTACAGGGAAGATTTTGTACCAAGAGACCCAGTACTTC. Looking up the rest from reference TRBV28 and TRBJ2-5 gives the full variable domain: DVKVTQSSRYLVKRTGEKVFLECVQDMDHENMFWYRQDPGLGLRLIYFSYDVKMKEKGDIPEGYSVSREKKERFSLILESASTNQTSMYLCASSSFLTGKILYQETQYFGPGTRLLVL.

The chain uses TRBV4-2 and TRBJ2-3; 10 bases map to TRBD2. The trim removed 1 base at V and 1 base at J, leaving 11 bases unmatched. Germline V gene sequence: CDR1 LGHNA, CDR2 YNFKEQ. This CDR3 contains 19 residues. The CDR3, as DNA: TGTGCCAGCAGCCAAGTCTCCAGCGGGGGGGCGCTACGCACAGATACGCAGTATTTT. Protein sequence: CASSQVSSGGALRTDTQYF.

The V gene is TRBV7-2, the J gene TRBJ1-1; 7 bases line up with TRBD1. The V gene's germline CDR1 is SGHTA and CDR2 FQGNSA. J was trimmed by 11 bases and V by 3 bases; bases with no gene match: 9. CDR3 length equals 13 residues. CDR3 nucleotides: TGTGCCAGCAGCTTTCGACAGGGAGTACGCGCTTTCTTT. Residues: CASSFRQGVRAFF.

A few counts support this clonotype. The genes are TRBV28 and TRBJ1-4; maybe TRBD1 (6 bases). This CDR3 contains 16 residues. Trimming removed 7 bases from V and 1 base from J, with 16 bases in between. CDR1 is MDHEN, CDR2 SYDVKM, per germline. CDR3 region: CASISALGGTNEKLFF. CDR3 nucleotide sequence: TGTGCCAGCATATCCGCGCTAGGGGGAACTAATGAAAAACTGTTTTTT. Combining the CDR3 with reference TRBV28 and TRBJ1-4 gives the whole variable domain DVKVTQSSRYLVKRTGEKVFLECVQDMDHENMFWYRQDPGLGLRLIYFSYDVKMKEKGDIPEGYSVSREKKERFSLILESASTNQTSMYLCASISALGGTNEKLFFGSGTQLSVL.

The chain is built from TRBV7-9 and TRBJ2-5; the D gene could be TRBD1 or TRBD2 (6 bases each). The CDR3 covers 16 residues. In germline, CDR1 is SEHNR, CDR2 FQNEAQ (reference sequence). V dropped 4 bases and J dropped 7 bases, with 22 bases sitting between them. The CDR3 coding sequence is TGTGCCAGCAGCTCACGGGACACAAGCGGGCTTGGGACCCAGTACTTC. Translating it yields CASSSRDTSGLGTQYF.

This clonotype was found many times. The chain recombines TRBV6-5 with TRBJ2-3; perhaps TRBD2 as D (5 bases). There are 14 residues in the CDR3. From germline, CDR1 is MNHEY and CDR2 SVGAGI. The V and J ends lost 5 bases and 2 bases respectively, with 11 bases between them. CDR3 protein: CASSVRAATDTQYF. The CDR3 DNA reads as TGTGCCAGCAGTGTGCGGGCAGCCACAGATACGCAGTATTTT.

This clonotype was seen at least ten times. The gene calls are TRBV29-1 and TRBJ2-7, with 10 bases identical to TRBD1. From germline, CDR1 is SQVTM and CDR2 ANQGSEA. The CDR3 extends over 14 amino acids. Trimming at V came to 1 base and at J to 7 bases, leaving 7 bases not matched to a gene. CDR3 amino acids: CSVEVWDRGSEQYF. The CDR3 coding sequence is TGCAGCGTTGAAGTGTGGGACAGGGGTTCGGAGCAGTACTTC.